This T cell receptor beta chain was sequenced for a study of blood T cell repertoires in COVID-19. Study at large: Samples taken during acute and convalescent COVID-19 were collected in the United States, Italy and Spain. Sources were T cells, B-cell-depleted T cells, or PBMCs; the material itself was cDNA or gDNA.

As processed by the authors: Researchers report that nucleated cell counts were estimated from reference gene primer amplification. Using immunoSEQ multiplex PCR, the repertoire was profiled, and TCRdb retains in-frame clones only, with some absent. The V and J calls and clone size were taken over from that table, and D and trimming were inferred from the DNA. The sample gives fewer than 250,000 clones, approximately 83% of which show up once; less than 4% is in the top ten. This clone has more than one count but fewer than ten. This CDR3 is 16 amino acids long. Germline V CDR1 and CDR2: SGHTA, FQGNSA. V gave up 5 bases and J gave up 5 bases; unmatched junction bases: 11. Participant-given clinical history determined each cohort assignment.

This TCR was recovered from a middle-aged woman who had been exposed to COVID-19. Sequenced sample: PBMCs or T cells enriched from blood (not recorded which). V is TRBV7-2 and J is TRBJ2-3, with 9 bases aligning to TRBD2. The CDR3 loop reads CASSPPGGGAGDTQYF. DNA for the CDR3: TGTGCCAGCAGCCCCCCCGGCGGGGGGGCCGGAGATACGCAGTATTTT. Variable domain in full (rest from reference TRBV7-2 and TRBJ2-3): GAGVSQSPSNKVTEKGKDVELRCDPISGHTALYWYRQSLGQGLEFLIYFQGNSAPDKSGLPSDRFSAERTGGSVSTLTIQRTQQEDSAVYLCASSPPGGGAGDTQYFGPGTRLTVL.